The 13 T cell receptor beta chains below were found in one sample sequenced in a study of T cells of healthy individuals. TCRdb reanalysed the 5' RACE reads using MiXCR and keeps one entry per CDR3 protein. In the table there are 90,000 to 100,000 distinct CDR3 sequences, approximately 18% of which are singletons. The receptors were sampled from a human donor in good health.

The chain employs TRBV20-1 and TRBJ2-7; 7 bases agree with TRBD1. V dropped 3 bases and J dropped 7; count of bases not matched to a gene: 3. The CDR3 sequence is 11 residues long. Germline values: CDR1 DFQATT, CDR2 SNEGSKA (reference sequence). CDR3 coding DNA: TGCAGTGCTAGGTACAGGGGTGAGCAGTACTTC. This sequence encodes CSARYRGEQYF.

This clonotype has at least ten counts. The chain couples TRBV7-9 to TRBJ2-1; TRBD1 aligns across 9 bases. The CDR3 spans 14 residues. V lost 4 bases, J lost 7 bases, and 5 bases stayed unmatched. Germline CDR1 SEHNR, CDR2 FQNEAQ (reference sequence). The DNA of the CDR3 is TGTGCCAGCAGCTCGGGACAGGGAAGGAATGAGCAGTTCTTC. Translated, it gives CASSSGQGRNEQFF.

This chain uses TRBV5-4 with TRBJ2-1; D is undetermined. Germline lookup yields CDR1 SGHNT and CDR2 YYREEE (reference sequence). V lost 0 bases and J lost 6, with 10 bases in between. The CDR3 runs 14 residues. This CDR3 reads CASSLEGFFNEQFF. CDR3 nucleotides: TGTGCCAGCAGCTTGGAGGGATTCTTCAATGAGCAGTTCTTC.

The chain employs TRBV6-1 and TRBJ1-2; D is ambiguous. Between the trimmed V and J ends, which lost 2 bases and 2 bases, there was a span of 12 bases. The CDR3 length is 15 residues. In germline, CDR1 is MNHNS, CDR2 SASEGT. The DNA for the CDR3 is TGTGCCAGCAGTGAATGGGTGGAGATCAACTATGGCTACACCTTC. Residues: CASSEWVEINYGYTF.

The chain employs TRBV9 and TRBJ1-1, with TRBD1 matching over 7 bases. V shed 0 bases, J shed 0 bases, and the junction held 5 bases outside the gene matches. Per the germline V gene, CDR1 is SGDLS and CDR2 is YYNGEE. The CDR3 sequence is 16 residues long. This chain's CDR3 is CASSVVQGQLNTEAFF. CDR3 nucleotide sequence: TGTGCCAGCAGCGTAGTCCAGGGACAGTTGAACACTGAAGCTTTCTTT.

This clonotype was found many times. The CDR3 sequence is CASSYDRVAEQFF. DNA for the CDR3: TGTGCCAGCAGTTACGATCGGGTTGCTGAGCAGTTCTTC. The V call is TRBV6-6, the J call TRBJ2-1; D unresolved. Trimming stripped 2 bases from V and 9 bases from J, with 11 bases between. The CDR3 loop spans 13 amino acids. The germline CDR1 and CDR2 sequences are MNHNY and SVGAGI (reference sequence).

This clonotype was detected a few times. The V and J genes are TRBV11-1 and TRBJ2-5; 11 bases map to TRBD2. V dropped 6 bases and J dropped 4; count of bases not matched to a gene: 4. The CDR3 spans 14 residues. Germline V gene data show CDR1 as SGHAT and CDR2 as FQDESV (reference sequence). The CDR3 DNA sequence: TGTGCCAGCAGTTCGACTAGCGGGATAGAGACCCAGTACTTC. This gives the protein CASSSTSGIETQYF.

The DNA for the CDR3 is TGTGCCAGCCGTGGGAGCTCCTACAATGAGCAGTTCTTC. Translating it yields CASRGSSYNEQFF. This chain uses TRBV6-1 with TRBJ2-1, with D maybe TRBD2 (5 bases). This CDR3 is built from 13 residues. Deletions cut 8 bases from V and 0 bases from J, with 8 bases between. Germline CDR1 MNHNS, CDR2 SASEGT.

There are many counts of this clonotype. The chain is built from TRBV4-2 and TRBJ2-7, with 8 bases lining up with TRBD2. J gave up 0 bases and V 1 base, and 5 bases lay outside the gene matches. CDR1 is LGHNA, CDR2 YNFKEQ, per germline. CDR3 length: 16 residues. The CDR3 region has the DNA TGTGCCAGCAGCCAAGGTAGCGGGGCTCACTCCTACGAGCAGTACTTC. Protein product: CASSQGSGAHSYEQYF.

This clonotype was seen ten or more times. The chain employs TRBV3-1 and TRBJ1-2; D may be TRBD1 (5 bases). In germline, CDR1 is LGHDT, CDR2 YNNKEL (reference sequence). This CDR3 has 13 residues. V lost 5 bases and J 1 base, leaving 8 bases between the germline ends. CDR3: CASSLDINYGYTF. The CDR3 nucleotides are TGTGCCAGCAGCTTGGACATTAACTATGGCTACACCTTC.

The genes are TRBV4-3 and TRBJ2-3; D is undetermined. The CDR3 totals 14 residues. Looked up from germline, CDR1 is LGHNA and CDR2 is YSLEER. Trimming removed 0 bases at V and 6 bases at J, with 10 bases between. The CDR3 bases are TGCGCCAGCAGCCAAGACTTAGGCCACGATACGCAGTATTTT. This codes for CASSQDLGHDTQYF.

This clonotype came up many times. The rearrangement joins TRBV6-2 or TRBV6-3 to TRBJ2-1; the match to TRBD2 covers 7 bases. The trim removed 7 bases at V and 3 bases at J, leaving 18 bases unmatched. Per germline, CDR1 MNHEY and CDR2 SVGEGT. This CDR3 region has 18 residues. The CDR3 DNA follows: TGTGCCAGCACCCAAGAGGGCCAGCTAGCGGACCTCTACAATGAGCAGTTCTTC. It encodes CASTQEGQLADLYNEQFF.

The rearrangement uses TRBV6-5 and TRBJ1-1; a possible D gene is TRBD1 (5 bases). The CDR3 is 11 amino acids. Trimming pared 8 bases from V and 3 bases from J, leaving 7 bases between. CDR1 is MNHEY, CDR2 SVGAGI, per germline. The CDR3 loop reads CASSGYTEAFF. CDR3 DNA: TGTGCCAGCTCAGGGTACACTGAAGCTTTCTTT.